The 26 T cell receptor beta chains below come from one sample, sequenced in a study of cytomegalovirus exposure and HLA in healthy donors. PCR amplification relied on 60 Vbeta primers (plus 13 Jbeta primers). Profiled with immunoSEQ multiplex PCR; TCRdb holds only in-frame clones, not every one. The sample shows 100,000 to 150,000 clones, and 1.5% to 2% sits with its ten largest clones. Sequences were obtained from PBMCs. The receptors derive from a man younger than 30 in good health and CMV-seronegative.

The chain combines TRBV30 with TRBJ2-7; TRBD2 agrees at 7 bases. Per the germline V gene, CDR1 is GTSNPN and CDR2 is SVGIG (reference sequence). With 3 bases clipped from V and 11 bases from J, the junction kept 13 bases outside the gene matches. The CDR3 covers 13 residues. The CDR3 reads CAWSALGEGREYF. The DNA for the CDR3 is TGTGCCTGGAGCGCCCTGGGGGAGGGTCGTGAGTACTTC.

J is TRBJ2-1 and V is TRBV6-4; 9 bases align to TRBD2. The V segment lost 0 bases and the J segment 4 bases; nucleotides outside the gene matches: 4. The CDR3 contains 16 residues. The V gene's germline CDR1 is MRHNA and CDR2 SNTAGT. The CDR3, as DNA: TGTGCCAGCAGTGACTCGGCGGGGGGGATTTACAATGAGCAGTTCTTC. It specifies CASSDSAGGIYNEQFF.

The chain combines TRBV19 with TRBJ2-2, with D hard to call. This CDR3 contains 15 residues. V shed 2 bases and J shed 5 bases, with 12 bases lying between them. Germline V gene sequence: CDR1 LNHDA, CDR2 SQIVND (reference sequence). The DNA for the CDR3 is TGTGCCAGTAGTATAAGTGGCGGTGGGACCGGGGAGCTGTTTTTT. Translation gives CASSISGGGTGELFF.

The chain employs TRBV6-1 and TRBJ2-7; the match to TRBD2 covers 9 bases. The CDR3 spans 15 residues. V lost 6 bases to trimming and J lost 5 bases; unmatched junction nucleotides: 11. CDR1 is MNHNS and CDR2 is SASEGT in the germline V gene. The CDR3 DNA sequence: TGTGCCAGCAGGTATAGCGGGAGCGGTGCGGACGAGCAGTACTTC. It is translated as CASRYSGSGADEQYF.

In nucleotides, the CDR3 is TGTGCCAGTAGCTACAGACTGAACACTGAAGCTTTCTTT. Its protein is CASSYRLNTEAFF. The chain employs TRBV19 and TRBJ1-1; D is unresolved. Germline CDR1 is LNHDA and CDR2 is SQIVND (reference sequence). The CDR3 is 13 residues long. V lost 6 bases and J 0 bases, leaving 8 bases between the germline ends.

The chain links TRBV28 to TRBJ1-2, with D perhaps matching TRBD1 (5 bases). Trimming removed 10 bases from V and 1 base from J, with 13 bases in between. In germline, CDR1 is MDHEN, CDR2 SYDVKM. This CDR3 region has 13 residues. The CDR3 reads CATVRDSNYGYTF. As DNA, the CDR3 is TGTGCCACAGTCAGAGACAGTAACTATGGCTACACCTTC.

The V call is TRBV9, the J call TRBJ1-1, with 9 bases that match TRBD1. CDR3 length equals 14 residues. Germline V lookup: CDR1 SGDLS, CDR2 YYNGEE. V shed 3 bases, J shed 4 bases, and the junction held 4 bases outside the gene matches. CDR3 region: CASSDRQGVTEAFF. The CDR3 bases are TGTGCCAGCAGCGACCGACAGGGGGTCACTGAAGCTTTCTTT.

This rearrangement joins TRBV29-1 to TRBJ1-4; D is unresolved. From germline, CDR1 is SQVTM and CDR2 ANQGSEA. The CDR3 extends over 11 amino acids. Trimming stripped 4 bases from V and 8 bases from J, with 8 bases between. CDR3 protein: CSVASGEKLFF. CDR3 in DNA: TGCAGCGTTGCCAGCGGGGAAAAACTGTTTTTT.

The V gene is TRBV4-3, the J gene TRBJ1-4, with D uncertain. The germline V gene has CDR1 LGHNA and CDR2 YSLEER. The CDR3 totals 15 residues. V dropped 0 bases and J dropped 8 bases, with 13 bases sitting between them. CDR3 bases: TGCGCCAGCAGCCAAGAGCGGGCGTCTCGGGAAAAACTGTTTTTT. Amino acid sequence: CASSQERASREKLFF.

The chain links TRBV7-2 to TRBJ1-1; maybe TRBD1 (5 bases). With 5 bases removed from V and 8 bases from J, the gap between germline ends came to 12 bases. The V gene's germline CDR1 is SGHTA and CDR2 FQGNSA. This CDR3 has 12 residues. The CDR3 DNA reads TGTGCCAGCAGCGACAGCCTGAGCGAAGCTTTCTTT. Its translation: CASSDSLSEAFF.

This chain uses TRBV5-1 with TRBJ2-3; TRBD2 matches 7 bases. Germline V gene data show CDR1 as SGHRS and CDR2 as YFSETQ. CDR3 size: 16 residues. Germline trimming cut 2 bases from V and 2 bases from J; bases unmatched to any gene: 8. The CDR3 loop reads CASSFRWRGNTDTQYF. CDR3 nucleotides: TGCGCCAGCAGCTTTCGTTGGCGGGGGAACACAGATACGCAGTATTTT.

The rearrangement links TRBV9 to TRBJ2-1; 7 nucleotides line up with TRBD1. The CDR3 extends over 12 amino acids. Unmatched junction bases numbered 1, after V lost 3 bases and J lost 7 bases. CDR1 SGDLS and CDR2 YYNGEE come from the germline V gene. CDR3 loop: CASSAQGNEQFF. CDR3 sequence (DNA): TGTGCCAGCAGCGCACAGGGGAATGAGCAGTTCTTC.

The rearrangement joins TRBV10-1 to TRBJ2-5, with D unclear. V gave up 0 bases and J gave up 0 bases, with 14 bases separating them. Germline lookup yields CDR1 WNHNN and CDR2 SYGVQD (reference sequence). This CDR3 region has 17 residues. The CDR3 reads CASSESIAQCDQETQYF. CDR3 sequence (DNA): TGCGCCAGCAGTGAGTCGATTGCTCAATGCGACCAAGAGACCCAGTACTTC.

The chain has TRBV5-8 and TRBJ2-2; D unclear. Trimming took off 0 bases at V and 5 bases at J, with 11 bases between the two ends. CDR1 is SGHTS, CDR2 YDEGEE, per germline. This CDR3 comprises 15 residues. The CDR3 is CASSLVRLSTGELFF. The CDR3 DNA reads TGTGCCAGCAGCTTGGTGAGGTTGTCGACCGGGGAGCTGTTTTTT.

This chain links TRBV29-1 with TRBJ2-7, with 8 bases that match TRBD1. The CDR3 sequence is 13 residues long. The germline CDR1 and CDR2 sequences are SQVTM and ANQGSEA. V shed 5 bases, J shed 3 bases, and the junction held 6 bases outside the gene matches. DNA for the CDR3: TGCAGCGTTCGACAGGGGAAAAACTACGAGCAGTACTTC. It encodes CSVRQGKNYEQYF.

The V and J genes are TRBV7-5 and TRBJ1-5; no check of the table's D call, TRBD1, against the DNA was made. TRBV7-5 is a pseudogene segment. This CDR3 contains 18 residues. This CDR3 reads CVRIPKGLTANSNQPQHF. The CDR3 DNA reads TGTGTCAGAATACCTAAGGGGTTGACAGCAAATAGCAATCAGCCCCAGCATTTT.

The chain couples TRBV7-9 to TRBJ2-7; tentative D call: TRBD2 (6 bases). Looked up from germline, CDR1 is SEHNR and CDR2 is FQNEAQ (reference sequence). V dropped 4 bases and J dropped 0 bases, with 13 bases sitting between them. The CDR3 runs to 15 residues. The CDR3 DNA is TGTGCCAGCAGCTACGCGGGACTCCTCTCCTACGAGCAGTACTTC. This sequence encodes CASSYAGLLSYEQYF.

With respect to this clone: The sample holds other DNA sequences that translate to the same CDR3. The CDR3: CASSVGGGGSYNEQFF. Here the CDR3 DNA reads TGTGCCAGCAGCGTAGGGGGGGGCGGCTCCTACAATGAGCAGTTCTTC. V usage is TRBV9 and J usage is TRBJ2-1; the D gene is possibly TRBD2 (7 bases). V lost 0 bases and J 0 bases, leaving 10 bases between the germline ends. This CDR3 is 16 amino acids long. Germline assignment: CDR1 SGDLS and CDR2 YYNGEE.

The gene calls are TRBV2 and TRBJ2-5; D is undetermined. The end of the DNA fits TRBJ2-7 better, so the J call may be wrong. Germline CDR1 is SNHLY and CDR2 is FYNNEI. CDR3 length: 12 residues. In nucleotides, the CDR3 is TGTGCCAGCAGTGAAGCCTACTACGAGCAGTACTTC. Encoded protein: CASSEAYYEQYF.

This rearrangement joins TRBV30 to TRBJ1-6; 8 positions match TRBD1. Losses at the gene ends were 0 bases for V and 6 bases for J; bases not matched to a gene: 4. Looked up from germline, CDR1 is GTSNPN and CDR2 is SVGIG (reference sequence). This CDR3 region has 15 residues. CDR3 DNA: TGTGCCTGGAGTGTACGGACAGGGAGTAATTCACCCCTCCACTTT. Protein sequence: CAWSVRTGSNSPLHF.

The V call is TRBV6-5, the J call TRBJ2-1; 9 bases align to TRBD1. The CDR3 is 15 amino acids. The ends lost 7 bases at V and 3 bases at J; junction bases unmatched: 7. Per the germline V gene, CDR1 is MNHEY and CDR2 is SVGAGI. Here the CDR3 DNA reads TGTGCCAGCAAATTGGGACAGGGACTCTACAATGAGCAGTTCTTC. It is translated as CASKLGQGLYNEQFF.

The chain has TRBV27 and TRBJ2-3; 9 bases are shared with TRBD2. This CDR3 region has 19 residues. CDR1 is MNHEY and CDR2 is SMNVEV in the germline V gene (reference sequence). Trimming cost V 5 bases and J 0 bases; bases outside gene matches: 15. As DNA, the CDR3 is TGTGCCAGCAGTCGATGGACTAGCGACAAGCGGGGGAGCACAGATACGCAGTATTTT. Residues: CASSRWTSDKRGSTDTQYF.

The CDR3 bases are TGTGCCAGCAGCGGTTGGGACAGACTTAATGAAAAACTGTTTTTT. It is translated as CASSGWDRLNEKLFF. The chain joins TRBV9 to TRBJ1-4, with 7 bases that match TRBD1. CDR1 is SGDLS, CDR2 YYNGEE, per germline. The CDR3 sequence is 15 residues long. The J segment lost 4 bases and the V segment lost 3 bases, leaving 6 bases of the junction unmatched.

The CDR3 is CASSYLQGSQETQYF. The CDR3 bases are TGTGCCAGCAGTTACCTCCAGGGTTCCCAAGAGACCCAGTACTTC. The chain links TRBV6-5 to TRBJ2-5; D is perhaps TRBD1 (5 bases). V lost 2 bases and J 1 base, leaving 11 bases between the germline ends. Germline assignment: CDR1 MNHEY and CDR2 SVGAGI. This CDR3 comprises 15 residues.

The genes are TRBV9 and TRBJ2-3; tentatively, D is TRBD1 (6 bases). Germline V gives CDR1 SGDLS, CDR2 YYNGEE. The CDR3 spans 13 residues. Trimming stripped 2 bases from V and 4 bases from J, with 8 bases between. CDR3 region: CASSVRGPDTQYF. The CDR3 DNA sequence: TGTGCCAGCAGCGTCAGGGGACCAGATACGCAGTATTTT.

V usage is TRBV27 and J usage is TRBJ1-1, with 7 bases identical to TRBD1. The germline gives CDR1 MNHEY, CDR2 SMNVEV (reference sequence). There are 16 residues in the CDR3. V trimming: 5 bases; J trimming: 1 base; junction bases outside the gene matches: 10. As DNA, the CDR3 is TGTGCCAGCAGTCTAAACTCGCGGGACAGGAACACTGAAGCTTTCTTT. Protein sequence: CASSLNSRDRNTEAFF.